The 19 T cell receptor beta chains below come from one sample, sequenced in a study of blood T cells in healthy people across ages. With a J-beta primer mix and a sample-barcoded 5' primer, a second PCR ran about 7 to 11 cycles. One entry per CDR3 protein, called by TCRdb with MiXCR from the 5' RACE reads. This sample has about 970,000 distinct CDR3 sequences, with around 54% found just once. Sequenced input: blood. The source is a woman aged 60-75 years in good health.

The sample holds many counts of this clonotype. The chain carries TRBV4-1 and TRBJ2-5; a possible D gene is TRBD2 (6 bases). V was pared by 0 bases and J by 5 bases, with 13 bases between. Germline-derived CDR1 and CDR2 are MGHRA and YSYEKL. The CDR3 covers 15 residues. The CDR3 here is CASSQDFGGLETQYF. CDR3 nucleotide sequence: TGCGCCAGCAGCCAAGATTTTGGAGGGTTGGAGACCCAGTACTTC.

The rearrangement uses TRBV7-9 and TRBJ2-5, with D hard to call. Trimming removed 5 bases at V and 3 bases at J, with 10 bases between. In germline, CDR1 is SEHNR, CDR2 FQNEAQ (reference sequence). The CDR3 is made up of 13 amino acids. In nucleotides, the CDR3 is TGTGCCAGCAGCCGCCCGTGGGAAGAGACCCAGTACTTC. Translating it yields CASSRPWEETQYF.

For the CDR3, the DNA is TGTGCCAGCAGCGAATACACAGGGAAATACGAGCAGTACTTC. It encodes CASSEYTGKYEQYF. V is TRBV7-2 and J is TRBJ2-7, with a possible D match to TRBD1 (6 bases). This CDR3 is built from 14 residues. CDR1 and CDR2 (germline): SGHTA, FQGNSA. Trimming pared 5 bases from V and 4 bases from J, leaving 15 bases between.

This clonotype was detected many times. The V call is TRBV15, the J call TRBJ2-7; D is uncertain. The CDR3 sequence is 12 residues long. V gave up 1 base and J gave up 4 bases, with 5 bases separating them. Germline assignment: CDR1 LNHNV and CDR2 YYDKDF (reference sequence). CDR3 residues: CATSRVGYEQYF. In DNA form, the CDR3 reads TGTGCCACCAGCAGAGTGGGTTACGAGCAGTACTTC.

The chain employs TRBV6-6 and TRBJ2-3; TRBD2 matches at 11 bases. CDR3 length equals 17 residues. Germline trimming cut 6 bases from V and 0 bases from J; bases unmatched to any gene: 8. CDR1 is MNHNY and CDR2 is SVGAGI in the germline V gene (reference sequence). The CDR3 protein is CASSRTSGPASTDTQYF. CDR3 bases: TGTGCCAGCAGCCGGACTAGCGGGCCCGCTAGCACAGATACGCAGTATTTT.

A note on this clonotype: Mismatch with germline at one junction end may stem from a read error. The chain recombines TRBV5-4 with TRBJ2-5; perhaps D is TRBD1 or TRBD2 (5 bases each). The CDR3 runs 16 residues. The germline gives CDR1 SGHNT, CDR2 YYREEE (reference sequence). The CDR3: CASSLLIGDGQETRYF. Here the CDR3 DNA reads TGTGCCAGCAGCCTACTCATAGGGGACGGGCAAGAGACCCGGTACTTC.

In this sample, this clonotype turned up a few times. The chain combines TRBV7-2 with TRBJ1-2; D call uncertain. The CDR3 length is 11 residues. From germline, CDR1 is SGHTA and CDR2 FQGNSA. Deletions cut 3 bases from V and 5 bases from J, with 4 bases between. CDR3: CASSFEYGYTF. The CDR3 DNA follows: TGTGCCAGCAGCTTTGAGTATGGCTACACCTTC.

This clonotype was observed a handful of times. This chain uses TRBV21-1 with TRBJ1-4; TRBD1 is the table's D call, not checked against the DNA. TRBV21-1 is reported as a pseudogene. The CDR3 extends over 14 amino acids. The CDR3 sequence is CASSIRDRDEKLFF. In DNA form, the CDR3 reads TGTGCCAGCAGCATCCGGGACAGGGATGAAAAACTGTTTTTT.

There are many counts of this clonotype. The chain recombines TRBV24-1 with TRBJ2-4; TRBD1 aligns across 10 bases. V lost 5 bases, J lost 8 bases, and 2 bases stayed unmatched. Germline CDR1 is KGHDR and CDR2 is SFDVKD. This CDR3 has 13 amino acids. CDR3 amino acids: CATSGGQGHIQYF. The CDR3 nucleotides read TGTGCCACCAGTGGGGGACAGGGGCACATTCAGTACTTC.

V gene TRBV27 combines with J gene TRBJ2-4; perhaps TRBD1 as D (6 bases). The J call may be faulty, since TRBJ2-7 better matches the DNA end. Germline V CDR1 and CDR2: MNHEY, SMNVEV (reference sequence). CDR3 length equals 15 residues. The CDR3 is CASSPRQVEYYEQYF. CDR3 in DNA: TGTGCCAGCAGTCCGCGACAGGTGGAATACTACGAGCAGTACTTC.

J is TRBJ1-5 and V is TRBV25-1; a weak D match, TRBD1 (5 bases). CDR3 length equals 15 residues. The germline CDR1 and CDR2 sequences are MGHDK and SYGVNS. The V gene lost 3 bases and the J gene lost 0 bases, with 9 bases spanning the gap. The CDR3 sequence is CASSEGRYSNQPQHF. The CDR3 region has the DNA TGTGCCAGCAGTGAGGGACGTTATAGCAATCAGCCCCAGCATTTT.

The gene calls are TRBV15 and TRBJ2-5; no clear D gene. V was pared by 0 bases and J by 3 bases, with 11 bases between. Germline V gene data show CDR1 as LNHNV and CDR2 as YYDKDF (reference sequence). The CDR3 runs to 15 residues. As DNA, the CDR3 is TGTGCCACCAGCAGAGATCGATCATATGAAGAGACCCAGTACTTC. Protein product: CATSRDRSYEETQYF.

The rearrangement joins TRBV7-2 to TRBJ2-1; 16 bases agree with TRBD2. Germline-derived CDR1 and CDR2 are SGHTA and FQGNSA. The CDR3 contains 19 residues. V lost 3 bases, J lost 8 bases, and 13 bases stayed unmatched. CDR3 sequence reads: CASSFGGLAGGLERDEQFF. The CDR3 region has the DNA TGTGCCAGCAGCTTCGGGGGACTAGCGGGAGGGCTCGAGAGGGATGAGCAGTTCTTC. The complete variable domain, with remaining parts taken from reference TRBV7-2 and TRBJ2-1, reads GAGVSQSPSNKVTEKGKDVELRCDPISGHTALYWYRQSLGQGLEFLIYFQGNSAPDKSGLPSDRFSAERTGGSVSTLTIQRTQQEDSAVYLCASSFGGLAGGLERDEQFFGPGTRLTVL.

In this sample, this clonotype turned up a few times. This rearrangement joins TRBV5-1 to TRBJ2-5; possible D gene TRBD2, 5 bases. The J call may be faulty, since TRBJ2-7 better matches the DNA end. This CDR3 has 13 amino acids. The germline CDR1 and CDR2 sequences are SGHRS and YFSETQ. The chain's CDR3 is CASSEGLADEQYF. CDR3 nucleotide sequence: TGCGCCAGCAGCGAGGGCCTAGCCGACGAGCAGTACTTC.

The chain combines TRBV7-2 with TRBJ1-2; 10 bases align to TRBD1. The germline V gene has CDR1 SGHTA and CDR2 FQGNSA. The V segment lost 5 bases and the J segment 5 bases; nucleotides outside the gene matches: 20. CDR3 length: 19 amino acids. As DNA, the CDR3 is TGTGCCAGCAGCGGGCGTCCGGGGACAGGGGATGTTGTTAAGTATGGCTACACCTTC. Translated, it gives CASSGRPGTGDVVKYGYTF.

This clonotype has more than one count but fewer than ten. The chain is built from TRBV7-9 and TRBJ1-1; 9 bases fit TRBD1. The germline V gene encodes CDR1 SEHNR and CDR2 FQNEAQ (reference sequence). The V and J ends lost 4 bases and 1 base, in that order; junction bases with no gene match: 7. The CDR3 length is 16 residues. The DNA of the CDR3 is TGTGCCAGCAGCTCCGGACAGGGGCAACGGAACACTGAAGCTTTCTTT. Translated: CASSSGQGQRNTEAFF.

The chain employs TRBV7-2 and TRBJ2-5; D may match TRBD1 or TRBD2 (5 bases each). The CDR3 covers 15 residues. Trimming stripped 6 bases from V and 5 bases from J, with 19 bases between. Germline CDR1 reads SGHTA; CDR2 reads FQGNSA. The CDR3 bases are TGTGCCAGCAGTCACCTTGGGACCGGGGAGGAGACCCAGTACTTC. This gives the protein CASSHLGTGEETQYF.

The rearrangement links TRBV7-2 to TRBJ2-3, with 7 bases aligning to TRBD2. CDR1 and CDR2 (germline): SGHTA, FQGNSA. J gave up 0 bases and V 8 bases, and 8 bases lay outside the gene matches. CDR3 length: 15 amino acids. The CDR3 spells CASGRDYTSTDTQYF. The DNA of the CDR3 is TGTGCCAGCGGGCGGGACTACACTAGCACAGATACGCAGTATTTT.

With regard to this clonotype: A junction end diverges from the germline sequence, so it may reflect a read error. The V call is TRBV7-2, the J call TRBJ2-1; D may be TRBD1 (6 bases). The germline V gene encodes CDR1 SGHTA and CDR2 FQGNSA. The CDR3 contains 12 residues. CDR3 region: CAGSLGGYEQFF. DNA of the CDR3: TGTGCCGGCAGCTTAGGGGGATATGAGCAGTTCTTC.